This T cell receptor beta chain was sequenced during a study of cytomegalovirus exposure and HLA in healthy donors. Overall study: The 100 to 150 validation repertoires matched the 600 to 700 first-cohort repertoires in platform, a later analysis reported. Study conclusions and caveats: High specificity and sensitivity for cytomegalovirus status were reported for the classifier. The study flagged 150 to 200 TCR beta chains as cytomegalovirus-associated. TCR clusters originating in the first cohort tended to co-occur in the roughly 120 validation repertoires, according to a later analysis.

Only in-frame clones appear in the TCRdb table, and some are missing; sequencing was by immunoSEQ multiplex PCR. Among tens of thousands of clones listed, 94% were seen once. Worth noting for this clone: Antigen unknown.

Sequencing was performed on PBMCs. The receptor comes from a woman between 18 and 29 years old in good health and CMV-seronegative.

CDR3 loop: CASSPQGADQPQHF. The CDR3 nucleotides are TGTGCCAGTAGTCCACAGGGGGCGGATCAGCCCCAGCATTTT. The chain has TRBV19 and TRBJ1-5, with TRBD1 matching 9 bases. This CDR3 has 14 amino acids. J lost 5 bases, V lost 5 bases, and 4 bases had no gene match. Looked up from germline, CDR1 is LNHDA and CDR2 is SQIVND (reference sequence).